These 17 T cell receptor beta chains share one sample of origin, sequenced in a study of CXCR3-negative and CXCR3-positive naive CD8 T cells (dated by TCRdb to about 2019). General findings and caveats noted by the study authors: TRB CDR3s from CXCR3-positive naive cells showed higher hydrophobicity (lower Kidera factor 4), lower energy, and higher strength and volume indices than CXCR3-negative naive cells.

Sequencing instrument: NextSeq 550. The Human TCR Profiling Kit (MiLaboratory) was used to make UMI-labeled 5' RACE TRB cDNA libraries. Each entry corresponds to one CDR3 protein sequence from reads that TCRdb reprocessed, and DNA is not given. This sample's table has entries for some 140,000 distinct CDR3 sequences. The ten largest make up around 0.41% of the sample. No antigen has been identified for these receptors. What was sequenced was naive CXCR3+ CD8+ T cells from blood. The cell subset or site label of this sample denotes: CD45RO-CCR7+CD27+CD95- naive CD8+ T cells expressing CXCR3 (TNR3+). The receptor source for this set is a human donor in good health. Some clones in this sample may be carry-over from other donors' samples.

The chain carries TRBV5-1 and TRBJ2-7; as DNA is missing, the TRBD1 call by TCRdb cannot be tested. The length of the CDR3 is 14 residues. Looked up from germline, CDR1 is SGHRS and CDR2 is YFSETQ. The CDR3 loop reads CASSLVQGVNEQYF.

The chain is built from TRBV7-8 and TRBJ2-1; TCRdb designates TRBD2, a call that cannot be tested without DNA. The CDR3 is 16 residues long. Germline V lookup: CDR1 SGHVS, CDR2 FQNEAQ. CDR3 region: CASSLAPAGGPGEQFF. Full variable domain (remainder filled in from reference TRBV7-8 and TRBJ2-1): GAGVSQSPRYKVAKRGQDVALRCDPISGHVSLFWYQQALGQGPEFLTYFQNEAQLDKSGLPSDRFFAERPEGSVSTLKIQRTQQEDSAVYLCASSLAPAGGPGEQFFGPGTRLTVL.

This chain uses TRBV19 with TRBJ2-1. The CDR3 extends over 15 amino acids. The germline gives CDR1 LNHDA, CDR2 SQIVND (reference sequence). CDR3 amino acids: CASCLGGVSYNEQFF.

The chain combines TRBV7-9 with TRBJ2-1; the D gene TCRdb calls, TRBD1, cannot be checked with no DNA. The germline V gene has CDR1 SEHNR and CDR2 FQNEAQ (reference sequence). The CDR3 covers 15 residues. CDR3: CASSPRLTVGDEQFF. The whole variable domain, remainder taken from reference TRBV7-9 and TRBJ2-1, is DTGVSQNPRHKITKRGQNVTFRCDPISEHNRLYWYRQTLGQGPEFLTYFQNEAQLEKSRLLSDRFSAERPKGSFSTLEIQRTEQGDSAMYLCASSPRLTVGDEQFFGPGTRLTVL.

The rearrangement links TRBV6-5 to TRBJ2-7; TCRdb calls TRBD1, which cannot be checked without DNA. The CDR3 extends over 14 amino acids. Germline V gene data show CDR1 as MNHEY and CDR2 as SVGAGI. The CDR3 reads CASSYRGESYEQYF.

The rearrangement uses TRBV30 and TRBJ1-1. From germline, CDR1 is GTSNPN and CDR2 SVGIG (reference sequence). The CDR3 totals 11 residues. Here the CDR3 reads CAWSGGAEAFF.

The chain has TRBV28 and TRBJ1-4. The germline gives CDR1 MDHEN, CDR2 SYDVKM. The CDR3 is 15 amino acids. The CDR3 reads CASRSAGSMGEKLFF. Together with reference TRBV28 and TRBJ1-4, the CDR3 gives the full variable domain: DVKVTQSSRYLVKRTGEKVFLECVQDMDHENMFWYRQDPGLGLRLIYFSYDVKMKEKGDIPEGYSVSREKKERFSLILESASTNQTSMYLCASRSAGSMGEKLFFGSGTQLSVL.

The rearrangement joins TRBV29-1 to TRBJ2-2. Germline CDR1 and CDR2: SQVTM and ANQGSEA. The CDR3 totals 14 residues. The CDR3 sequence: CSVEEVGSTGELFF.

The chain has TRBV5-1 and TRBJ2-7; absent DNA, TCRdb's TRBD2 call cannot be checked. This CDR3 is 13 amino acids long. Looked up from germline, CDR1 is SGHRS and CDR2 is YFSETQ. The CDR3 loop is CASSSSGAYEQYF.

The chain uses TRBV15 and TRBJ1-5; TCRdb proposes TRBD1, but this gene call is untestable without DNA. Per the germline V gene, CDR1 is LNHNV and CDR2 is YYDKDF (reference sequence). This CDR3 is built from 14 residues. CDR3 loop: CATSSDRGLQPQHF. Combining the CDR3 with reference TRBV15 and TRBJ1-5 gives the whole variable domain DAMVIQNPRYQVTQFGKPVTLSCSQTLNHNVMYWYQQKSSQAPKLLFHYYDKDFNNEADTPDNFQSRRPNTSFCFLDIRSPGLGDTAMYLCATSSDRGLQPQHFGDGTRLSIL.

The CDR3 sequence is CASSQRQGMEETQYF. The chain links TRBV12-3 or TRBV12-4 to TRBJ2-5; the TCRdb call, TRBD1, lacks DNA for checking. The CDR3 contains 15 residues.

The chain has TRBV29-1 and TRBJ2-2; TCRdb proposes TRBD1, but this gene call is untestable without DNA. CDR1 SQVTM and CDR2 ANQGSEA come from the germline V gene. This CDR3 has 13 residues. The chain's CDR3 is CSVEVTDTGELFF.

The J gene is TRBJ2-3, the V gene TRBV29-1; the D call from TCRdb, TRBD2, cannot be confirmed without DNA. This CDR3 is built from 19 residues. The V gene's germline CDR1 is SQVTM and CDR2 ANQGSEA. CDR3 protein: CSVDFGDRRRTAEGYTQYF.

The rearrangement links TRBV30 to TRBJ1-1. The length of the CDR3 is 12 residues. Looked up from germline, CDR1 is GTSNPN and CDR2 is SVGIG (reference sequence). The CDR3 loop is CAWSVTNTEAFF. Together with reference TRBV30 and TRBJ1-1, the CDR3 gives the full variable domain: SQTIHQWPATLVQPVGSPLSLECTVEGTSNPNLYWYRQAAGRGLQLLFYSVGIGQISSEVPQNLSASRPQDRQFILSSKKLLLSDSGFYLCAWSVTNTEAFFGQGTRLTVV.

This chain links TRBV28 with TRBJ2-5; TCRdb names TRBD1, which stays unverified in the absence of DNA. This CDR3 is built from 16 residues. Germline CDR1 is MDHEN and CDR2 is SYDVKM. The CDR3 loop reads CASSALGAGERETQYF.

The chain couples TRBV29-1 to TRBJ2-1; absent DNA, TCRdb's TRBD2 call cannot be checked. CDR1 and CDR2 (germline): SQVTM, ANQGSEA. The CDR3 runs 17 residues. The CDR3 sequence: CSAEPGLAGRVYNEQFF.

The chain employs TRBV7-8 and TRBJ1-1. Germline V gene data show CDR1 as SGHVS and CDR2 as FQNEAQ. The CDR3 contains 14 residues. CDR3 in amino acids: CASSPGFVNTEAFF.